This T cell receptor (beta chain) was profiled in a study of CD8 T cells in Susac syndrome. General study findings and limits: Regarding the TCR sequencing and HLA analysis, the study admitted that a relatively small number of individuals were involved.

RNA, at about 0.45 to 1 ug, was reverse transcribed with random hexamers. Amplification of TCR beta CDR3 spanned 54 Vbeta and 13 Jbeta via immunoSEQ multiplex PCR. TCRdb fed the immunoSEQ multiplex PCR reads into MiXCR, producing one record per CDR3 protein. The sample has tens of thousands of distinct CDR3 sequences, roughly 90% seen once. The CDR3 is made up of 13 amino acids. Per germline, CDR1 SNHLY and CDR2 FYNNEI. The junction had 8 bases not matched to a gene; V was cut back by 8 bases and J by 7 bases. As regards this clonotype: What it recognizes is unknown.

The V call is TRBV2, the J call TRBJ2-7; 10 nucleotides match TRBD1. The sequence was obtained from a human donor with multiple sclerosis. The sample taken for sequencing was CD8+ T cells from PBMCs. The CDR3 loop reads CASLPDRGWEQYF. In DNA form, the CDR3 reads TGTGCCAGCCTTCCGGACAGGGGGTGGGAGCAGTACTTC.